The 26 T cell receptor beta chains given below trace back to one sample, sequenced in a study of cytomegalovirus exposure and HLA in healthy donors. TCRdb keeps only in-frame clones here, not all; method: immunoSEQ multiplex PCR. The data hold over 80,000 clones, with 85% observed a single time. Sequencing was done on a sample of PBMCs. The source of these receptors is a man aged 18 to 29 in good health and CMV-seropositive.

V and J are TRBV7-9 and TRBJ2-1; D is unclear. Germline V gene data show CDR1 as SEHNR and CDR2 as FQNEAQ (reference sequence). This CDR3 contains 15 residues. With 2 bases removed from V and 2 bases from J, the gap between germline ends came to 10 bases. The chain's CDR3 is CASSLMSFPYNEQFF. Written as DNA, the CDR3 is TGTGCCAGCAGCTTAATGAGTTTCCCCTACAATGAGCAGTTCTTC.

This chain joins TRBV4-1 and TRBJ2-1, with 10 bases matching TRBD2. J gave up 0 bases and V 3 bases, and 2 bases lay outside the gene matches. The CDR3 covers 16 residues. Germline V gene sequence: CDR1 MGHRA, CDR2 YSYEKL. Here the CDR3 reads CASSHASGGSYNEQFF. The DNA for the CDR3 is TGCGCCAGCAGCCACGCTAGCGGGGGCTCCTACAATGAGCAGTTCTTC.

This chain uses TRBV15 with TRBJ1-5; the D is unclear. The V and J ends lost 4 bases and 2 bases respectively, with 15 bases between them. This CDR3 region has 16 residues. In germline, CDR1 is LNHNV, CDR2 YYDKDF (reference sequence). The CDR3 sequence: CATSTGWGAGNQPQHF. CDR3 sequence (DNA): TGTGCCACCAGCACGGGGTGGGGTGCCGGCAATCAGCCCCAGCATTTT.

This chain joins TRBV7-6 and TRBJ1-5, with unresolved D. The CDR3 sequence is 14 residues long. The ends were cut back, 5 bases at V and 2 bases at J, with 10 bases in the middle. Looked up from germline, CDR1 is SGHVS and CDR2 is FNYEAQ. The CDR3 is CASSLAGGNQPQHF. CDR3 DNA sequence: TGTGCCAGCAGCCTCGCGGGCGGCAATCAGCCCCAGCATTTT.

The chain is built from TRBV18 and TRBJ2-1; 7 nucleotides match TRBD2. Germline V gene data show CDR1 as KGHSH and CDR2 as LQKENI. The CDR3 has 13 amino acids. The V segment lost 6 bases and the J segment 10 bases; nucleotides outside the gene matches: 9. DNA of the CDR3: TGTGCCAGCTCCGTGGCTCTGGGGGGGGAGCAGTTCTTC. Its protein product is CASSVALGGEQFF. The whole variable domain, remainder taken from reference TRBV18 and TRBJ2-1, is NAGVMQNPRHLVRRRGQEARLRCSPMKGHSHVYWYRQLPEEGLKFMVYLQKENIIDESGMPKERFSAEFPKEGPSILRIQQVVRGDSAAYFCASSVALGGEQFFGPGTRLTVL.

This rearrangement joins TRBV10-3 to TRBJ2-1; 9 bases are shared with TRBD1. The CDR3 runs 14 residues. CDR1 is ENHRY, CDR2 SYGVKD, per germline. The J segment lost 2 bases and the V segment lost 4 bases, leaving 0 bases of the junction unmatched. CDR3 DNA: TGTGCCATCAGTGGACAGGGGGCCTACAATGAGCAGTTCTTC. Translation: CAISGQGAYNEQFF.

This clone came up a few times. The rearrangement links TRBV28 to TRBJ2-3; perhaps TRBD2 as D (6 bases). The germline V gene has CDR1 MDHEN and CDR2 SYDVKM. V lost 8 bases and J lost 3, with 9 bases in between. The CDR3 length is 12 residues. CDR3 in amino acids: CASRAGTDTQYF. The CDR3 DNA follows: TGTGCCAGCCGCGCGGGGACAGATACGCAGTATTTT. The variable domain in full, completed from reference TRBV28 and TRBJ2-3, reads DVKVTQSSRYLVKRTGEKVFLECVQDMDHENMFWYRQDPGLGLRLIYFSYDVKMKEKGDIPEGYSVSREKKERFSLILESASTNQTSMYLCASRAGTDTQYFGPGTRLTVL.

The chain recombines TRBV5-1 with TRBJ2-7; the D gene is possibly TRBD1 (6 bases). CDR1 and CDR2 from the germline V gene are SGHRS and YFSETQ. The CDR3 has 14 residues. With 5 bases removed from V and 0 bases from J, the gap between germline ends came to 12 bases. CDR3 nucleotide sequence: TGCGCCAGCAGTCCAGAGGACAGCTCCTACGAGCAGTACTTC. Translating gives CASSPEDSSYEQYF.

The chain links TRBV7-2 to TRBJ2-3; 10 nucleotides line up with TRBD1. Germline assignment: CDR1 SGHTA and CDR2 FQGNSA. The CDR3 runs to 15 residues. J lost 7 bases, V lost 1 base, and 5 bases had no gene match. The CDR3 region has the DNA TGTGCCAGCAGCTTAGGACAGGGGGCGGGATATACGCAGTATTTT. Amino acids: CASSLGQGAGYTQYF.

The CDR3 DNA sequence: TGTGCCAGCAGCTTCGGACAGGGGGCGACTAATGAAAAACTGTTTTTT. The encoded protein is CASSFGQGATNEKLFF. This chain connects TRBV7-9 to TRBJ1-4; 11 bases are a match to TRBD1. V lost 3 bases and J lost 2; bases outside the gene matches: 2. Germline CDR1 reads SEHNR; CDR2 reads FQNEAQ (reference sequence). CDR3 length equals 16 residues.

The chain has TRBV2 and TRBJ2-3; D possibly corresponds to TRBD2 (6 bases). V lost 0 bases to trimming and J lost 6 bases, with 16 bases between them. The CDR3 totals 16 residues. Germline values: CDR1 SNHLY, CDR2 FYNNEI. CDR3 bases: TGTGCCAGCAGTGAAGCGCTCCCCCTACGGGGGGATACGCAGTATTTT. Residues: CASSEALPLRGDTQYF.

CDR3 sequence (DNA): TGTGCCAGCAGTAACCCGACAGGGGCTGGAGCTGAAGCTTTCTTT. Translating it yields CASSNPTGAGAEAFF. The chain uses TRBV6-5 and TRBJ1-1; 8 nucleotides align to TRBD1. Germline V lookup: CDR1 MNHEY, CDR2 SVGAGI. V was clipped by 5 bases and J by 6 bases; unmatched bases: 11. The CDR3 runs 15 residues.

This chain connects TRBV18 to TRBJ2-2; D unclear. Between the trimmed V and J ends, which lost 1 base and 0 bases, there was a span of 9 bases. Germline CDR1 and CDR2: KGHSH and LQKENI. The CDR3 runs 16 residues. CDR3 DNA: TGTGCCAGCTCACCACGTGTACAGTCGAACACCGGGGAGCTGTTTTTT. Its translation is CASSPRVQSNTGELFF. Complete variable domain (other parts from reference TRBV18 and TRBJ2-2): NAGVMQNPRHLVRRRGQEARLRCSPMKGHSHVYWYRQLPEEGLKFMVYLQKENIIDESGMPKERFSAEFPKEGPSILRIQQVVRGDSAAYFCASSPRVQSNTGELFFGEGSRLTVL.

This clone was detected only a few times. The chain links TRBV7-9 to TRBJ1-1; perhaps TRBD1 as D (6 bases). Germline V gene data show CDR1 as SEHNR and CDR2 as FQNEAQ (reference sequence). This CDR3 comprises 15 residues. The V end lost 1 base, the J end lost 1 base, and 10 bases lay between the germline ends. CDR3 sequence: CASSLGRDKNTEAFF. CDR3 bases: TGTGCCAGCAGCTTAGGCCGGGACAAGAACACTGAAGCTTTCTTT.

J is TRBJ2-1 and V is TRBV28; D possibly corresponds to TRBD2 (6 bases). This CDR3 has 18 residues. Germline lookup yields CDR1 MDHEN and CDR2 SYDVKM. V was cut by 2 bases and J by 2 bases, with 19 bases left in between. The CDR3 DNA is TGTGCCAGCAGTTTAGCCGACGGGGAGGCAGAGGCCTACAATGAGCAGTTCTTC. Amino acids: CASSLADGEAEAYNEQFF.

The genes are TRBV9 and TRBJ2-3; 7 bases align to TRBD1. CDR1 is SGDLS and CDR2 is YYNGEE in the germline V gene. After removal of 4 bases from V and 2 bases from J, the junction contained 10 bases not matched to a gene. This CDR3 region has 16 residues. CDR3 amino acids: CASSTRTGGTTDTQYF. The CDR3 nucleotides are TGTGCCAGCAGCACAAGGACAGGTGGGACCACAGATACGCAGTATTTT.

CDR3 DNA: TGTGCCAGCAGTGACAGGGGCAGTTACGAGCAGTACGTC. As protein: CASSDRGSYEQYV. This sequence joins TRBV6-1 and TRBJ2-7, with TRBD1 as a possible D gene (6 bases). The CDR3 is 13 residues long. The V gene's germline CDR1 is MNHNS and CDR2 SASEGT. Trimming cost V 3 bases and J 4 bases, with 10 bases left between them.

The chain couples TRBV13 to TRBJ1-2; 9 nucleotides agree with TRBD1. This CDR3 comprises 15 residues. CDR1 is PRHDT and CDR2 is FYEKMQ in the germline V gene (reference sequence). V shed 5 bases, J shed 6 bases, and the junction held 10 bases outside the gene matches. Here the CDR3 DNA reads TGTGCCAGCAGCACTCGGACAGGGGACTCAGATGGCTACACCTTC. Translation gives CASSTRTGDSDGYTF. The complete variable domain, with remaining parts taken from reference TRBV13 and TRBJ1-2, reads AAGVIQSPRHLIKEKRETATLKCYPIPRHDTVYWYQQGPGQDPQFLISFYEKMQSDKGSIPDRFSAQQFSDYHSELNMSSLELGDSALYFCASSTRTGDSDGYTFGSGTRLTVV.

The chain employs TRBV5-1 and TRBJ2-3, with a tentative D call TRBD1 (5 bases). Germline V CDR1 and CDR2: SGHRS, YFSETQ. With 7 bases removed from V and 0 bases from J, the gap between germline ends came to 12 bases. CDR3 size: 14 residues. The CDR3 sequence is CASSQALSTDTQYF. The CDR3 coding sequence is TGCGCCAGCTCACAGGCACTAAGCACAGATACGCAGTATTTT.

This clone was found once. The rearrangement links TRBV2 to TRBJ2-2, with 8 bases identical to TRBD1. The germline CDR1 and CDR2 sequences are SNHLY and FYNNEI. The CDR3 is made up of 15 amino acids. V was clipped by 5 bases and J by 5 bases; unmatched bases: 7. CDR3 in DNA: TGTGCCAGCAGTCCCACAGGGGGAGGTACCGGGGAGCTGTTTTTT. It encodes CASSPTGGGTGELFF.

The CDR3 protein is CASSVGLTNTIYF. In nucleotides, the CDR3 is TGTGCCAGCAGCGTAGGACTCACAAACACCATATATTTT. The gene calls are TRBV9 and TRBJ1-3; the D is unclear. The germline gives CDR1 SGDLS, CDR2 YYNGEE. The CDR3 spans 13 residues. The V end was cut by 0 bases, the J end by 6 bases, with 7 bases between. The whole variable domain, remainder taken from reference TRBV9 and TRBJ1-3, is DSGVTQTPKHLITATGQRVTLRCSPRSGDLSVYWYQQSLDQGLQFLIQYYNGEERAKGNILERFSAQQFPDLHSELNLSSLELGDSALYFCASSVGLTNTIYFGEGSWLTVV.

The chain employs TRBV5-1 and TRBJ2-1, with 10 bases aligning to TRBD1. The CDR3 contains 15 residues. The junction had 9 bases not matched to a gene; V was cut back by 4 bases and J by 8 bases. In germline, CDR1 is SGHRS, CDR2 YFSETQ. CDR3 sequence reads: CASSPGTGVVHEQFF. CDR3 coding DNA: TGCGCCAGCAGCCCCGGGACAGGGGTGGTCCATGAGCAGTTCTTC.

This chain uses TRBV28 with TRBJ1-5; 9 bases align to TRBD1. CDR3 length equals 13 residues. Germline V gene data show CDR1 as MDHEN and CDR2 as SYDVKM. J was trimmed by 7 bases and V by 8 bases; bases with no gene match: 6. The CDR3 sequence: CASRDRVGQPQHF. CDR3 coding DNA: TGTGCCAGCCGGGACAGGGTCGGACAGCCCCAGCATTTT.

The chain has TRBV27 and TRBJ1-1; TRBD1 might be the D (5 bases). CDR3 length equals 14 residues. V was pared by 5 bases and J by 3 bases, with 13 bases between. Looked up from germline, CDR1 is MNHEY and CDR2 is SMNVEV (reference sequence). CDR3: CASSPEGRDTEAFF. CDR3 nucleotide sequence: TGTGCCAGCAGTCCCGAGGGGAGGGACACTGAAGCTTTCTTT.

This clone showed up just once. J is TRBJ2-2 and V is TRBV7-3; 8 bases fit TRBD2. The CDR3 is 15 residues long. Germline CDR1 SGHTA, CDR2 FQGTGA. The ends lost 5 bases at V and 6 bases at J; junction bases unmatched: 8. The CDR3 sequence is CASSPLGAGAGELFF. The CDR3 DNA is TGTGCCAGCAGCCCACTGGGAGCGGGAGCCGGGGAGCTGTTTTTT.

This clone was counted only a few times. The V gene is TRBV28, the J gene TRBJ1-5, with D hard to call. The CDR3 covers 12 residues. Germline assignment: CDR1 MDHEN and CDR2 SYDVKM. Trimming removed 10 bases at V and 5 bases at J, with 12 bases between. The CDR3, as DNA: TGTGCCACCACAATACTAGATCAGCCCCAGCATTTT. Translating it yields CATTILDQPQHF. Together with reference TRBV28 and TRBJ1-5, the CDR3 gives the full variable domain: DVKVTQSSRYLVKRTGEKVFLECVQDMDHENMFWYRQDPGLGLRLIYFSYDVKMKEKGDIPEGYSVSREKKERFSLILESASTNQTSMYLCATTILDQPQHFGDGTRLSIL.